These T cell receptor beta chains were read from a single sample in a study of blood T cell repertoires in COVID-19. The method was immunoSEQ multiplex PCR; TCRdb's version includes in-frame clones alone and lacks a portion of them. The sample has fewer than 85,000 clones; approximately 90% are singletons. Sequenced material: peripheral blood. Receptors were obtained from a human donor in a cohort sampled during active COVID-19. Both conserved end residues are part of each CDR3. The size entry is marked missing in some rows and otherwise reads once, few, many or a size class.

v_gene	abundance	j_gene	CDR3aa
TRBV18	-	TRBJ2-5	CASSEASGSRETQYF
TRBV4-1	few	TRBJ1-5	CASSQGGTYQPQHF
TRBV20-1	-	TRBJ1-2	CSALRGYGYTF
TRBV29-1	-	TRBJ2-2	CSAMDYLAELFF
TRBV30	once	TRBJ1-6	CAWRSSYNSPLHF
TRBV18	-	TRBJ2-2	CASSPPTGLTGELFF
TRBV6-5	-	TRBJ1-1	CASRQSLVPNTEAFF
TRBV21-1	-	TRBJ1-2	CASSLKQRPNGYTF
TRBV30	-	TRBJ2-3	CAWSGGLLGVTDTQYF
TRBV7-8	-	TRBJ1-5	CASSPGASSQPQHF
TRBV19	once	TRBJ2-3	CASSLRQVGVADTQYF
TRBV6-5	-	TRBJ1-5	CASSSTGNSNQPQHF
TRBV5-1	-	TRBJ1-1	CASSLEWAGSSGNTEAFF
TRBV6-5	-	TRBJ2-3	CASSLLAGGIDTQYF
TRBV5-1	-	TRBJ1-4	CASSLAETGTNEKLFF
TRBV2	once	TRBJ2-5	CASREGQGRRKETQYF
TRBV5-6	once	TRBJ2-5	CASIKQGSETQYF
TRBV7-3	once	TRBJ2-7	CASSFSGGASEQYF
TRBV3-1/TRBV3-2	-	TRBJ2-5	CASSQESLAGKETQYF
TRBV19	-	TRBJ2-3	CASSLRGGTQYF
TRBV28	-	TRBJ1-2	CASSPWTGEGYTF
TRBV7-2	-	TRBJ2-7	CASRRTAKYEQYF
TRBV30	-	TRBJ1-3	CAWSLAQGGNTIYF
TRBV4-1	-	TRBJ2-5	CASSQSGQGVETQYF
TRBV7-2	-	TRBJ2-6	CASSPLSGANVLTF
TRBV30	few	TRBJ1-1	CAWSGWGRNTEAFF
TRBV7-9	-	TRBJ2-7	CASSPLLSGSSYEQYF
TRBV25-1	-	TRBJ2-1	CASSEGGGAYNEQFF
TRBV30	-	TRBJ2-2	CAWSGLKTGTGELFF
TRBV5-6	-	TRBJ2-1	CASSLRLAGSYNEQFF
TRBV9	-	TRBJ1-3	CASSTGGGASGNTIYF
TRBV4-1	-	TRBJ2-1	CASSPSSGGRQMPGNEQFF
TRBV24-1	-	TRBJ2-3	CATSATGGGTDTQYF
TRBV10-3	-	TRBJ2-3	CAISPDLGDTQYF
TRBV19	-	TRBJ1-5	CASSIDRAQPQHF
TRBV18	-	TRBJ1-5	CASSPSGGGNQPQHF
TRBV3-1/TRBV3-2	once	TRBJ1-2	CASSQVPGDGYTF
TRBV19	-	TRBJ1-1	CASRRRQGAGEAFF
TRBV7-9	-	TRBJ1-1	CASSRDRYRVTEAFF
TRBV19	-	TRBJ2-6	CASSIIIPSGANVLTF
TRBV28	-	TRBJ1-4	CASSLYQGADEKLFF